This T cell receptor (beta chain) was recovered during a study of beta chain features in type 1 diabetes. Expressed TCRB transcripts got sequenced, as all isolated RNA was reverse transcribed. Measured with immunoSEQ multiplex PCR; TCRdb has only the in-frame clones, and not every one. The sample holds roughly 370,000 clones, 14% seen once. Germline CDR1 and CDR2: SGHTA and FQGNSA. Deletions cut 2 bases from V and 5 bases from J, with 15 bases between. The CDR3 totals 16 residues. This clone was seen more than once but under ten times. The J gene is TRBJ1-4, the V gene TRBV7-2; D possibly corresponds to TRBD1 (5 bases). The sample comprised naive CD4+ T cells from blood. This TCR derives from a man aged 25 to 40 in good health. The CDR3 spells CASSLSSGLANEKLFF. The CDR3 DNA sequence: TGTGCCAGCAGCTTAAGCTCGGGACTGGCGAATGAAAAACTGTTTTTT.